A selection of T cell receptor beta chains follows, all from one sample in a study of radiation and T cells in renal cell carcinoma. TCRdb's copy holds only in-frame clones and misses some; the assay was immunoSEQ multiplex PCR. This table has about 77,000 clones, approximately 87% appearing once. Specimen: blood, collected from a patient whose treatment included radiotherapy and nephrectomy. These receptors came from a woman aged 60-70 years with renal cell carcinoma. Both conserved end residues are part of each CDR3. Fields, in order: J gene, V gene, CDR3 protein.

TRBJ1-1,TRBV4-1,CASSQLTGKAEAFF
TRBJ1-1,TRBV2,CASSRLRPGQGWNTEAFF
TRBJ1-2,TRBV28,CASSFGYGYTF
TRBJ2-1,TRBV30,CAWSVRQPYNEQFF
TRBJ2-7,TRBV6-5,CASSMGQGYEQYF
TRBJ2-2,TRBV6-1,CASGWSGDTGELFF
TRBJ2-2,TRBV28,CASSPRTVTGELFF
TRBJ1-2,TRBV6-1,CASSLYGYTF
TRBJ2-2,TRBV14,CASSLGALTGELFF
TRBJ1-3,TRBV28,CASSSKTKLLGNTIYF
TRBJ1-6,TRBV15,CATSRDNGESYNSPLHF
TRBJ2-5,TRBV28,CASSPGDRAPPGTQYF
TRBJ1-5,TRBV28,CASSFRTQHSNQPQHF
TRBJ1-1,TRBV6-1,CASSEINTEAFF
TRBJ1-2,TRBV30,CAWVWTGDYGYTF
TRBJ1-1,TRBV6-5,CAIPREGAWRTEAFF
TRBJ1-5,TRBV19,CASSMSNQPQHF
TRBJ2-7,TRBV18,CASSPNQPGTGAYEQYF
TRBJ1-1,TRBV5-1,CASSVGTGPNTEAFF
TRBJ2-3,TRBV9,CASSVGTGASTDTQYF
TRBJ2-1,TRBV19,CASSIKGSLYNEQFF
TRBJ2-5,TRBV18,CASSPRGDGETQYF
TRBJ1-6,TRBV30,CAWSLPGGRSPLHF
TRBJ1-1,TRBV7-3,CASSLRVNTGQNTEAFF
TRBJ2-3,TRBV2,CASLMGVRREGADTQYF
TRBJ2-1,TRBV5-1,CASSLAAGEGGKQFF
TRBJ2-2,TRBV4-3,CASSQEASGRRHTGELFF
TRBJ2-6,TRBV5-4,CASRGRGPTGANVLTF
TRBJ1-3,TRBV30,CACDTAFSGNTIYF
TRBJ2-7,TRBV7-2,CASSPRSDGGYEQYF
TRBJ1-2,TRBV2,CASSESIREDYGYTF
TRBJ2-2,TRBV19,CASSQGADTGELFF
TRBJ2-7,TRBV9,CASSARQGSSYEQYF
TRBJ1-2,TRBV9,CASSVDGGDYGYTF
TRBJ2-2,TRBV30,CAWSAGKTGELFF
TRBJ1-1,TRBV5-4,CASSLDPDTEAFF
TRBJ2-3,TRBV10-3,CATTGANTQYF
TRBJ1-6,TRBV27,CASSDGRGGKSPLHF
TRBJ1-4,TRBV4-1,CASTLGRREGEKLFF
TRBJ2-2,TRBV12-5,CASGRFYLPGQNYTGELFF
TRBJ2-1,TRBV2,CASSEITSGAREQFF
TRBJ2-7,TRBV5-5,CASSQTGGPYEQYF
TRBJ1-2,TRBV14,CASSQDGTGGGGYTF
TRBJ1-1,TRBV6-5,CASSYSNIPNTEAFF
TRBJ1-3,TRBV6-5,CASTTSFTSGNTIYF
TRBJ2-1,TRBV6-6,CASSQTGLNEQFF
TRBJ2-7,TRBV5-5,CASSLVLAEQYF
TRBJ2-5,TRBV10-1,CASSESLAGGQETQYF
TRBJ1-2,TRBV29-1,CRGELGYGYTF
TRBJ2-1,TRBV11-3,CASSTGLVRYNEQFF
TRBJ1-5,TRBV7-2,CASSLGGGGRQPQHF
TRBJ1-2,TRBV6-4,CASSERGARDGYTF
TRBJ1-2,TRBV6-5,CASRTPGLDGYTF
TRBJ2-3,TRBV19,CASTTGPLTDTQYF